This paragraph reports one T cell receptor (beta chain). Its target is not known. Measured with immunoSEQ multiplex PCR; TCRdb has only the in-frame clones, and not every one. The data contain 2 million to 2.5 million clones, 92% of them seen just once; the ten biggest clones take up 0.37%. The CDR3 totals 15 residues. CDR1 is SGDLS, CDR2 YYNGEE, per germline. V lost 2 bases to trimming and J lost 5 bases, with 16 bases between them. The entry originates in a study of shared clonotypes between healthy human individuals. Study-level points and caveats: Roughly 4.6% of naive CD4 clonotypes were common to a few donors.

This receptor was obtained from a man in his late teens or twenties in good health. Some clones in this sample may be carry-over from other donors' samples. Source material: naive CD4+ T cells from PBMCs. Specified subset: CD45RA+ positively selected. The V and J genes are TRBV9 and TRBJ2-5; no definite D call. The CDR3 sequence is CASSVSRWPYETQYF. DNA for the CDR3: TGTGCCAGCAGCGTTTCGAGATGGCCTTACGAGACCCAGTACTTC.